This T cell receptor beta chain is drawn from a study of cytomegalovirus exposure and HLA in healthy donors. Study-wide results and limits: TCR beta V- and J-gene trimming, according to a later analysis, was linked to a missense DCLRE1C variant.

Primers for the PCR totalled 60 Vbeta and 13 Jbeta. TCRdb's table, derived via immunoSEQ multiplex PCR, lists solely in-frame clones and lacks some. This table holds around 62,000 clones, about 71% found once. With regard to this clone: What it binds is not known.

With 0 bases clipped from V and 5 bases from J, the junction kept 7 bases outside the gene matches. This CDR3 has 15 residues. The V gene's germline CDR1 is MGHRA and CDR2 YSYEKL. What was sequenced was PBMCs. This sequence joins TRBV4-1 and TRBJ2-7, with 7 bases aligning to TRBD2. This TCR was sampled from a man between 60 and 70 years old in good health and CMV-seropositive. The CDR3 nucleotides read TGCGCCAGCAGCCAAGAAGGAGGACTAGAAAACGAGCAGTACTTC. Residues: CASSQEGGLENEQYF.